Following are 7 T cell receptor beta chains from one sample sequenced in a study of blood T cells in healthy people across ages. The second PCR ran about 6 to 12 cycles with a sample-barcoded 5' primer and J-beta primers. TCRdb fed the 5' RACE reads into MiXCR, producing one record per CDR3 protein. The table includes about 970,000 distinct CDR3 sequences, just over 50% detected once. Sequencing was done on a sample of blood. These receptors all stem from a woman aged 55-69 years in good health.

This clonotype has only one observation. This chain links TRBV20-1 with TRBJ2-5; 7 bases are shared with TRBD1. Germline CDR1 DFQATT, CDR2 SNEGSKA (reference sequence). V lost 5 bases and J lost 5; bases outside the gene matches: 8. The CDR3 is 13 amino acids. CDR3 in amino acids: CSAPRTGGETQYF. Here the CDR3 DNA reads TGCAGTGCTCCTAGGACAGGCGGCGAGACCCAGTACTTC.

About this clonotype: With a much larger clone just one base away, this may be a read error. V is TRBV5-1 and J is TRBJ2-1; weak D call: TRBD2 (6 bases). The CDR3 is made up of 13 amino acids. CDR1 is SGHRS and CDR2 is YFSETQ in the germline V gene. V lost 6 bases to trimming and J lost 8 bases, with 15 bases between them. For the CDR3, the DNA is TGCGCCAGCATGACTAGTTTCGACGATGAGCAGTTCTTC. It specifies CASMTSFDDEQFF.

This clonotype has a handful of counts. V gene TRBV2 combines with J gene TRBJ2-7; TRBD1 matches 7 bases. Germline V gene lookup returns CDR1 SNHLY and CDR2 FYNNEI. CDR3 size: 13 residues. V trimming: 5 bases; J trimming: 3 bases; junction bases outside the gene matches: 4. The chain's CDR3 is CASSRDSGYEQYF. CDR3 nucleotides: TGTGCCAGCAGTAGGGACAGCGGCTACGAGCAGTACTTC.

The chain joins TRBV7-2 to TRBJ2-7, with D possibly matching TRBD2 (5 bases). The DNA end lines up better with TRBJ2-5; the J call may be wrong. Germline V CDR1 and CDR2: SGHTA, FQGNSA. The CDR3 contains 14 residues. The CDR3 nucleotides read TGTGCCAGCAGCTTAGGAGGAGTAGCGGAGACCCAGTACTTC. Translated: CASSLGGVAETQYF.

The chain carries TRBV20-1 and TRBJ2-7; 10 bases align to TRBD2. The V and J ends lost 5 bases and 7 bases, in that order; junction bases with no gene match: 26. This CDR3 is built from 19 residues. The germline gives CDR1 DFQATT, CDR2 SNEGSKA (reference sequence). Here the CDR3 DNA reads TGCAGTGCTCGTGGAATAAGCGGGAGGGCCTCCAGACTTTACAATGAGCAGTACTTC. Translation gives CSARGISGRASRLYNEQYF.

The chain is built from TRBV6-2 or TRBV6-3 and TRBJ2-7; TRBD1 or TRBD2 may be the D gene (5 bases each). The CDR3 contains 17 residues. CDR1 and CDR2 (germline): MNHEY, SVGEGT. The ends were cut back, 6 bases at V and 3 bases at J, with 24 bases in the middle. The CDR3 protein is CASSKGPRGYLDYEQYF. The CDR3 region has the DNA TGTGCCAGCAGCAAAGGGCCCCGGGGCTATTTAGACTACGAGCAGTACTTC.

A few counts support this clonotype. The V and J genes are TRBV5-1 and TRBJ2-7, with D perhaps being TRBD1 or TRBD2 (5 bases each). In germline, CDR1 is SGHRS, CDR2 YFSETQ. This CDR3 contains 15 residues. Trimming pared 5 bases from V and 2 bases from J, leaving 17 bases between. The CDR3 sequence is CASRPGTENTYEQYF. The CDR3 DNA is TGCGCCAGCAGGCCCGGGACGGAGAATACCTACGAGCAGTACTTC.